Below, 8 T cell receptor beta chains from the same sample are listed, as sequenced in a study of T-cell memory formation after mild COVID-19. MiXCR, applied by TCRdb to the 5' RACE reads, yields one record per CDR3 protein. The sample lists about 150,000 distinct CDR3 sequences; about 14% were seen once. The sequenced material came from PBMCs or a T cell subset sorted from them (not recorded which). All receptors come from an adult woman who had mild COVID-19 (a few samples of this study predate the infection). Cell type and time point are not known.

The rearrangement joins TRBV24-1 to TRBJ2-2, with 7 bases fitting TRBD1. In germline, CDR1 is KGHDR, CDR2 SFDVKD. Trimming cost V 6 bases and J 2 bases; bases outside gene matches: 8. CDR3 length equals 16 residues. The CDR3 region has the DNA TGTGCCACCAGTTCGGAAGGGGGCACTAACACCGGGGAGCTGTTTTTT. Translation gives CATSSEGGTNTGELFF.

The chain carries TRBV13 and TRBJ2-5, with 8 bases aligning to TRBD2. CDR1 is PRHDT, CDR2 FYEKMQ, per germline (reference sequence). The V segment lost 1 base and the J segment 4 bases; nucleotides outside the gene matches: 8. CDR3 length: 16 amino acids. CDR3 amino acids: CASSLAGAGVGETQYF. Written as DNA, the CDR3 is TGTGCCAGCAGCTTAGCCGGAGCGGGAGTAGGAGAGACCCAGTACTTC.

The CDR3 reads CAWRLAGATDTQYF. CDR3 nucleotides: TGTGCCTGGAGGCTGGCGGGGGCCACAGATACGCAGTATTTT. This rearrangement joins TRBV30 to TRBJ2-3; D may be TRBD2 (7 bases). The V and J ends lost 3 bases and 2 bases respectively, with 12 bases between them. This CDR3 is 14 amino acids long. Germline V gene data show CDR1 as GTSNPN and CDR2 as SVGIG (reference sequence). Combining the CDR3 with reference TRBV30 and TRBJ2-3 gives the whole variable domain SQTIHQWPATLVQPVGSPLSLECTVEGTSNPNLYWYRQAAGRGLQLLFYSVGIGQISSEVPQNLSASRPQDRQFILSSKKLLLSDSGFYLCAWRLAGATDTQYFGPGTRLTVL.

This chain joins TRBV20-1 and TRBJ1-5; TRBD1 matches at 11 bases. The germline gives CDR1 DFQATT, CDR2 SNEGSKA (reference sequence). The ends lost 5 bases at V and 2 bases at J; junction bases unmatched: 11. The CDR3 spans 17 residues. The CDR3: CSAEAGQGARGNQPQHF. The CDR3 bases are TGCAGTGCTGAAGCAGGACAGGGGGCTCGAGGCAATCAGCCCCAGCATTTT.

This clonotype was seen only a few times. The chain couples TRBV6-6 to TRBJ2-2, with no clear D. This CDR3 comprises 14 residues. Looked up from germline, CDR1 is MNHNY and CDR2 is SVGAGI (reference sequence). V lost 5 bases, J lost 2 bases, and 9 bases lay in between. CDR3 amino acids: CASSKSRNTGELFF. For the CDR3, the DNA is TGTGCCAGCAGTAAGTCCCGCAACACCGGGGAGCTGTTTTTT.

This clonotype was counted ten times or more. The chain is built from TRBV7-9 and TRBJ2-7; a possible D gene is TRBD1 (6 bases). The CDR3 consists of 15 residues. The V end lost 4 bases, the J end lost 4 bases, and 17 bases lay between the germline ends. Germline V gene lookup returns CDR1 SEHNR and CDR2 FQNEAQ (reference sequence). This CDR3 reads CASSSPGQGSYEQYF. CDR3 nucleotide sequence: TGTGCCAGCAGCTCTCCGGGGCAGGGGAGTTACGAGCAGTACTTC.

This clonotype occurred a few times. The J gene is TRBJ2-7, the V gene TRBV20-1, with D possibly being TRBD1 (5 bases). V was pared by 2 bases and J by 0 bases, with 11 bases between. Germline CDR1 reads DFQATT; CDR2 reads SNEGSKA (reference sequence). The CDR3 is 14 amino acids. The CDR3 loop reads CSARSQGNSYEQYF. In nucleotides, the CDR3 is TGCAGTGCTAGATCGCAGGGAAACTCCTACGAGCAGTACTTC.

This clonotype was observed at least ten times. The chain joins TRBV9 to TRBJ2-1; 7 bases map to TRBD1. The CDR3 consists of 14 residues. Germline values: CDR1 SGDLS, CDR2 YYNGEE. J gave up 7 bases and V 1 base, and 5 bases lay outside the gene matches. This CDR3 reads CASSVSTGSNEQFF. Here the CDR3 DNA reads TGTGCCAGCAGCGTATCGACAGGGTCTAATGAGCAGTTCTTC. Looking up the rest from reference TRBV9 and TRBJ2-1 gives the full variable domain: DSGVTQTPKHLITATGQRVTLRCSPRSGDLSVYWYQQSLDQGLQFLIQYYNGEERAKGNILERFSAQQFPDLHSELNLSSLELGDSALYFCASSVSTGSNEQFFGPGTRLTVL.